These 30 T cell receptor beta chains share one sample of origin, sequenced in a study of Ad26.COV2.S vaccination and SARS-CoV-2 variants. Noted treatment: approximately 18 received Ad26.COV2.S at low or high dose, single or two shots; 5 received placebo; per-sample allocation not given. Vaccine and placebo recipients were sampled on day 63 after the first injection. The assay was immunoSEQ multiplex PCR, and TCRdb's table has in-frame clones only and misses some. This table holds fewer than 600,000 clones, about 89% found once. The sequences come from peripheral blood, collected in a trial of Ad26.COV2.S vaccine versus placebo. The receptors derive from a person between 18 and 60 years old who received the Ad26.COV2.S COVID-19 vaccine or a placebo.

CDR3 loop: CATSRDFSFRGWTEAFF. CDR3 nucleotides: TGTGCCACCAGCAGAGATTTCTCGTTCCGGGGCTGGACTGAAGCTTTCTTT. J is TRBJ1-1 and V is TRBV15; weak D call: TRBD1 (5 bases). The CDR3 covers 17 residues. Trimming took off 0 bases at V and 5 bases at J, with 19 bases between the two ends. The V gene's germline CDR1 is LNHNV and CDR2 YYDKDF (reference sequence).

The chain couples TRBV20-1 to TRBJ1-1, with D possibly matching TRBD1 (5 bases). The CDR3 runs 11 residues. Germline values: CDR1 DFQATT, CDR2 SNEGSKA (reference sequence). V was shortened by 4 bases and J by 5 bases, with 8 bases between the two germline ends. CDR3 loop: CSATGMTEAFF. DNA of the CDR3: TGCAGTGCTACAGGGATGACTGAAGCTTTCTTT.

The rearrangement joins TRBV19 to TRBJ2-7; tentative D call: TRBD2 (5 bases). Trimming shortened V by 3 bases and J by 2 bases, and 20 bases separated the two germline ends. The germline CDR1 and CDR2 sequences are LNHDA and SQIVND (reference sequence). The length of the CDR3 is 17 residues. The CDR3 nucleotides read TGTGCCAGTAGTATGACCGGCGGAGCTAGCCCGCCCTACGAGCAGTACTTC. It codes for CASSMTGGASPPYEQYF.

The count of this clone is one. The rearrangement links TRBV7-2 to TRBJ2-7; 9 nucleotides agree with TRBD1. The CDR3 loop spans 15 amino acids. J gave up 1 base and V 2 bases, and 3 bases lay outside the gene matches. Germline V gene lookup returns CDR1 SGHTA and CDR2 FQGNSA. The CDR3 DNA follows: TGTGCCAGCAGCTTAAGACAGGGGGAGTCCTACGAGCAGTACTTC. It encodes CASSLRQGESYEQYF.

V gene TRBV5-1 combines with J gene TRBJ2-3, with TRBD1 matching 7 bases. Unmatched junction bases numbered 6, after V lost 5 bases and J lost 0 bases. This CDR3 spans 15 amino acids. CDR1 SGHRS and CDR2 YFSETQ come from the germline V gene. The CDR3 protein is CASRTPGQSTDTQYF. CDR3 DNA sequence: TGCGCCAGCAGAACACCGGGACAGAGCACAGATACGCAGTATTTT.

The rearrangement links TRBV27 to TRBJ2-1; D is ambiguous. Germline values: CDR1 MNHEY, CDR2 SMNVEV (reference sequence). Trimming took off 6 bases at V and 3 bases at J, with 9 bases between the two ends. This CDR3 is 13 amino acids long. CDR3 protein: CASSLRNYNEQFF. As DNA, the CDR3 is TGTGCCAGCAGCCTCCGGAACTACAATGAGCAGTTCTTC.

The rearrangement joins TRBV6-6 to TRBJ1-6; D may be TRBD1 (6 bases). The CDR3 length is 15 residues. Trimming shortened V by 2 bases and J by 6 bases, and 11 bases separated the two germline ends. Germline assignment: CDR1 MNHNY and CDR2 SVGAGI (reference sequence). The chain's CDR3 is CASSYARGINSPLHF. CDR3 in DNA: TGTGCCAGCAGTTACGCCAGGGGAATTAATTCACCCCTCCACTTT.

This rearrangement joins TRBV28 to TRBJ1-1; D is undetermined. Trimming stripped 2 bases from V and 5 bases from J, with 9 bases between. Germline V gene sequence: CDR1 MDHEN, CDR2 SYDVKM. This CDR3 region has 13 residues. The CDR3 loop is CASSLNRRTEAFF. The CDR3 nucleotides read TGTGCCAGCAGTTTAAATAGGCGGACTGAAGCTTTCTTT.

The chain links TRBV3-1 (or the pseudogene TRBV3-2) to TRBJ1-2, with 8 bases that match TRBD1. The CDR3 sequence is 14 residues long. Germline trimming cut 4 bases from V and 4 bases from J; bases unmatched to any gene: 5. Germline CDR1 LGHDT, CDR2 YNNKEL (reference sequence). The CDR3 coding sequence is TGTGCCAGCAGCCCGGACAGGGCGGTCTATGGCTACACCTTC. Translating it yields CASSPDRAVYGYTF.

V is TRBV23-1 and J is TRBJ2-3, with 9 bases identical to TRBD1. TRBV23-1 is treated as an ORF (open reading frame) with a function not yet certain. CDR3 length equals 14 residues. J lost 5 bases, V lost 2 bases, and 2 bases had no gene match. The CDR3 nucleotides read TGCGCCAGCAGTCAAGAGACAGGGGGAGATACGCAGTATTTT. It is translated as CASSQETGGDTQYF.

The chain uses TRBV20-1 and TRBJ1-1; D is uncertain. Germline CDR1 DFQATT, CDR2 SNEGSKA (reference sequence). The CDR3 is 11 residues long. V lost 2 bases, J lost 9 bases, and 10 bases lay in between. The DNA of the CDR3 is TGCAGTGCTAGATCGGACGGAAAAGCTTTCTTT. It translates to CSARSDGKAFF.

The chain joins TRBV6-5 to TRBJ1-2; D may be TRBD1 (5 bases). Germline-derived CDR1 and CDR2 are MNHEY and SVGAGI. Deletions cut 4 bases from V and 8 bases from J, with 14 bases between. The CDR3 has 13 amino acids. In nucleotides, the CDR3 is TGTGCCAGCAGTTCAGGGTTCCATAAGGGCTACACCTTC. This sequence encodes CASSSGFHKGYTF.

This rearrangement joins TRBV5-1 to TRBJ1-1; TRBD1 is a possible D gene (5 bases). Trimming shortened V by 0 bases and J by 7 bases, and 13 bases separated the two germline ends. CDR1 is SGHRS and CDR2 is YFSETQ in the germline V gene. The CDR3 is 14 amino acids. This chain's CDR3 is CASSLGGAGGEAFF. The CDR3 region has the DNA TGCGCCAGCAGCTTGGGGGGCGCGGGAGGTGAAGCTTTCTTT.

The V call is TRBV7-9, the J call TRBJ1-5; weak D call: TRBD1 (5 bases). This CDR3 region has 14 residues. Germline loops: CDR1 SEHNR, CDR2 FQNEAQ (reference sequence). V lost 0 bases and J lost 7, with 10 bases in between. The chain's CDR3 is CASSLAGTNQPQHF. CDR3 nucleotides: TGTGCCAGCAGCTTAGCAGGGACCAACCAGCCCCAGCATTTT.

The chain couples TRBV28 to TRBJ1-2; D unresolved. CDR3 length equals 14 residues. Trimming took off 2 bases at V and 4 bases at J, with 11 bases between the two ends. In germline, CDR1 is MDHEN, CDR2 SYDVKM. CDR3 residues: CASSLTQSRYGYTF. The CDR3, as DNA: TGTGCCAGCAGTTTAACACAGTCCCGCTATGGCTACACCTTC.

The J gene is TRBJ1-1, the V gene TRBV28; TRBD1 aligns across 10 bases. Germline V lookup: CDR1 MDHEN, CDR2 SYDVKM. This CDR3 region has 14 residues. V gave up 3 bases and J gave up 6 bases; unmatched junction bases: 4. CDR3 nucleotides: TGTGCCAGCAGTTTCGGGGACAGGGGTTCTGAAGCTTTCTTT. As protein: CASSFGDRGSEAFF.

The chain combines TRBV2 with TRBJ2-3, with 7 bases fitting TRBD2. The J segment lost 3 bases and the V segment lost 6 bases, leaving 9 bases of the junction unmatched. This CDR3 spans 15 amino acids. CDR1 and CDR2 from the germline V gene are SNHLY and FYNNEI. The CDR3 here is CASRSLAGLTDTQYF. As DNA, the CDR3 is TGTGCCAGCAGGTCTTTAGCGGGTCTTACAGATACGCAGTATTTT.

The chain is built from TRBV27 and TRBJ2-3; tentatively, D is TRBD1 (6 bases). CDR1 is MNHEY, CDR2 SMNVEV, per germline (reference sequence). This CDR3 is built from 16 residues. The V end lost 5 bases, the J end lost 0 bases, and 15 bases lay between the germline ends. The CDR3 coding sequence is TGTGCCAGCAGTCGCCGCCAGGGGTTCAGCACAGATACGCAGTATTTT. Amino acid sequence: CASSRRQGFSTDTQYF.

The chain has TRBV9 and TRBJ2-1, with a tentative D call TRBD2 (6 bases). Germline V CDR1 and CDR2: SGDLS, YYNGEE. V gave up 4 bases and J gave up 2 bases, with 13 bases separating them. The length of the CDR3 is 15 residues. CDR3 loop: CASSPSGGPYNEQFF. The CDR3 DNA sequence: TGTGCCAGCAGCCCCTCCGGGGGTCCCTACAATGAGCAGTTCTTC.

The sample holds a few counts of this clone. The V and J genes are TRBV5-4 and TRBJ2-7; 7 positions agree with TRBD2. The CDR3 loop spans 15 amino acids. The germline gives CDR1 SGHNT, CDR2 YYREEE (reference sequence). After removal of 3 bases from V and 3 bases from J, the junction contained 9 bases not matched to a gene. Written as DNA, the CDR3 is TGTGCCAGCAGCTCGTCTAGCGGAGGGGTCTACGAGCAGTACTTC. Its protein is CASSSSSGGVYEQYF.

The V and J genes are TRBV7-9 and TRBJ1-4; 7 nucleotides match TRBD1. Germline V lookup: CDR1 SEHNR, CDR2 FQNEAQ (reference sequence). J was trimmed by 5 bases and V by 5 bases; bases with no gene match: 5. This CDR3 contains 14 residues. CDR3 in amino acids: CASSQGDRNEKLFF. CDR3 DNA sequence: TGTGCCAGCAGCCAAGGGGACAGAAATGAAAAACTGTTTTTT.

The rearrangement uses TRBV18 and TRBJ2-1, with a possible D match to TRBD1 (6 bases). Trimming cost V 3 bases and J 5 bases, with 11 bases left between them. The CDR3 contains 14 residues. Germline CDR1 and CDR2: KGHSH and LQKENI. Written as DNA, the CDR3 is TGTGCCAGCTCACCCCCACAGGGACACAATGAGCAGTTCTTC. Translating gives CASSPPQGHNEQFF.

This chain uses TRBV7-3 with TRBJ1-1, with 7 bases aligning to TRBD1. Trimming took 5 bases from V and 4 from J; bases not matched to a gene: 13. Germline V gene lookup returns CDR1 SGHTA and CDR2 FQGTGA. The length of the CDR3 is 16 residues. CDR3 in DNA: TGTGCCAGCAGCCTACAGGGCAGGGGGAGAGGCACTGAAGCTTTCTTT. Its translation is CASSLQGRGRGTEAFF.

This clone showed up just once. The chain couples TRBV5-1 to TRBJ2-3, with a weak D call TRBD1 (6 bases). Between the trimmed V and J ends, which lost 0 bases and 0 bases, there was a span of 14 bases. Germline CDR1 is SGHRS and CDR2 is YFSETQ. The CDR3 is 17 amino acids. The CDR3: CASSLGNRVLSTDTQYF. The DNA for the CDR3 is TGCGCCAGCAGCTTGGGTAACAGGGTTCTTAGCACAGATACGCAGTATTTT.

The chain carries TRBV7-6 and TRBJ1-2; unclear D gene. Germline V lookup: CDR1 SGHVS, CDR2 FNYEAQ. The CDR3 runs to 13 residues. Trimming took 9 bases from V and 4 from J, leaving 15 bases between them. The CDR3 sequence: CASSTGPLYGYTF. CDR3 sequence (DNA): TGTGCCAGTAGCACCGGCCCCCTCTATGGCTACACCTTC.

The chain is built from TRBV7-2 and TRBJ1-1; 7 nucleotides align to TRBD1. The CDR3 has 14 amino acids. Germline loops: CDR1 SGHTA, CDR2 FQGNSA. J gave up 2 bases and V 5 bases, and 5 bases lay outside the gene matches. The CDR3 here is CASSPRQGNTEAFF. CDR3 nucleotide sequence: TGTGCCAGCAGCCCTCGACAGGGTAACACTGAAGCTTTCTTT.

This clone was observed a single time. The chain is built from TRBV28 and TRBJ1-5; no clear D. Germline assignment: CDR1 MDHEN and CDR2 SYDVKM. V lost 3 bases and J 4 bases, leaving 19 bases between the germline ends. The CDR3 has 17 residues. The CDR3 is CASSFSGGIGVNQPQHF. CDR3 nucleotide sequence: TGTGCCAGCAGTTTTAGCGGAGGAATCGGGGTGAATCAGCCCCAGCATTTT.

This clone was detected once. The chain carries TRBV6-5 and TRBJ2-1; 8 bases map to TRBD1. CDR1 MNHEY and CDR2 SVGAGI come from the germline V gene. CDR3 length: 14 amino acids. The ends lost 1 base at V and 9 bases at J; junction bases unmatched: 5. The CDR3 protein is CASSYFRTGFEQFF. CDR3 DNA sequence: TGTGCCAGCAGTTACTTCCGGACAGGGTTTGAGCAGTTCTTC.

CDR3 DNA sequence: TGTGCCAGCAGCCTTTGGGGGACGGGTGGCTACACCTTC. Translating gives CASSLWGTGGYTF. This chain uses TRBV7-2 with TRBJ1-2, with a tentative D call TRBD1 (5 bases). V was clipped by 5 bases and J by 7 bases, with 14 bases between them. The CDR3 consists of 13 residues. Per the germline V gene, CDR1 is SGHTA and CDR2 is FQGNSA.

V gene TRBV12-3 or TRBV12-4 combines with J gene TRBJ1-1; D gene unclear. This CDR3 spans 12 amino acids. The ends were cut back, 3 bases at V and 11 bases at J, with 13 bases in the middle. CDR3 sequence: CASSFMGSSAFF. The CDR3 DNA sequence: TGTGCCAGCAGTTTCATGGGGAGTTCGGCTTTCTTT.